Listed below are T cell receptor beta chains from one sample, sequenced in a study of T-cell reconstitution after alpha-beta-depleted transplantation in children. TCRdb re-called the PCR reads with MiXCR, one entry per CDR3 protein. The sample carries around 250,000 distinct CDR3 sequences, 8.2% recorded once. Material: PBMCs, mostly from graft donor cells, obtained 180 days after TCRalphabeta/CD19-depleted stem cell transplant. Receptor source: a male patient aged 10-17 years who had a stem cell transplant for acute lymphoblastic leukemia, so the T cells may come from the graft donor. The CDR3 runs from the conserved cysteine through the conserved F or W. D genes are given only for firm matches. A row's size may be missing; if present it is once, few, many or a size class.

>many|TRBJ1-1|TRBD1|TRBV29-1
TGCAGCGTTCGACAGGGGGCCACTGAAGCTTTCTTT
CSVRQGATEAFF
>many|TRBJ2-7|NA|TRBV4-3
TGCGCCAGCAGCCAAATCCGCGGGGGCCACTCCTACGAGCAGTACTTC
CASSQIRGGHSYEQYF
>many|TRBJ2-3|NA|TRBV9
TGTGCCAGCAGCGGACGCCAGAGCACAGATACGCAGTATTTT
CASSGRQSTDTQYF
>many|TRBJ2-1|NA|TRBV7-2
TGTGCCAGCAGCTACTGGGGGGGGACAACCAATGAGCAGTTCTTC
CASSYWGGTTNEQFF
>many|TRBJ2-1|NA|TRBV7-2
TGTGCCAGCAGCTTAGTAGGGTGGGGGCCCGACAGTGATGAGCAGTTCTTC
CASSLVGWGPDSDEQFF
>many|TRBJ2-4|TRBD2|TRBV5-5
TGTGCCAGCAGCCCCCCACTAGCGGGGGGGCGAAACATTCAGTACTTC
CASSPPLAGGRNIQYF
>NA|TRBJ2-5|TRBD2|TRBV12-3/TRBV12-4
TGTGCCAGCAGGCCTAGCGGGAGGTTCTTGGGGACCCAGTACTTC
CASRPSGRFLGTQYF
>many|TRBJ1-2|TRBD1|TRBV4-2
TGTGCCAGCAGCCAAGATCCGGGACAGGACTATGGCTACACCTTC
CASSQDPGQDYGYTF
>many|TRBJ1-3|NA|TRBV6-1
TGTGCCAGCAGACGGAAGGGCTCTGGAAACACCATATATTTT
CASRRKGSGNTIYF
>many|TRBJ1-5|NA|TRBV28
TGTGCCAGCAGTCGCCTATTAGGGAAGGGCAATCAGCCCCAGCATTTT
CASSRLLGKGNQPQHF
>many|TRBJ2-7|NA|TRBV12-3/TRBV12-4
TGTGCCAGCAGTTCGGGACGATCCTACGAGCAGTACTTC
CASSSGRSYEQYF
>many|TRBJ2-7|NA|TRBV28
TGTGCCAGCAGTTTTAAGGTGTACGAGCAGTACTTC
CASSFKVYEQYF
>many|TRBJ2-1|TRBD2|TRBV2
TGTGCCAGCAATGAGTGGCTAGCGGGATATGAGCAGTTCTTC
CASNEWLAGYEQFF
>many|TRBJ1-1|NA|TRBV5-1
TGCGCCAGCAGCGCCCACGACAGAGCCACGAACACTGAAGCTTTCTTT
CASSAHDRATNTEAFF
>many|TRBJ2-2|NA|TRBV12-3/TRBV12-4
TGTGCCAGCAAGGACGCGAACACCGGGGAGCTGTTTTTT
CASKDANTGELFF
>many|TRBJ1-3|TRBD1|TRBV6-5
TGTGCCAGCAGTTACTCGGGGACAGTGAACGGAAACACCATATATTTT
CASSYSGTVNGNTIYF
>many|TRBJ1-4|NA|TRBV7-2
TGTGCCAGCAGCTTAAGGGGGGGTGGCGAAAAACTGTTTTTT
CASSLRGGGEKLFF
>many|TRBJ1-1|NA|TRBV10-3
TGTGCCATCAGTGAGCAGGCGTTGAACACTGAAGCTTTCTTT
CAISEQALNTEAFF
>many|TRBJ2-2|NA|TRBV25-1
TGTGCCAGCAGTTTAAGACGGATCCCTACGAACACCGGGGAGCTGTTTTTT
CASSLRRIPTNTGELFF
>many|TRBJ2-2|TRBD2|TRBV7-8
TGTGCCAGCAGCTACCTAGCGGGGGGTCCCCCCGGGGAGCTGTTTTTT
CASSYLAGGPPGELFF
>many|TRBJ1-2|TRBD1|TRBV6-5
TGTGCCAGCAGTTACTCGAAGTTGTGGCCGGGACAGCGTAGCTATGGCTACACCTTC
CASSYSKLWPGQRSYGYTF
>many|TRBJ2-3|TRBD2|TRBV5-1
TGCGCCAGCAGCTCGGGACTAGCGTTTCCAGATACGCAGTATTTT
CASSSGLAFPDTQYF
>many|TRBJ2-1|TRBD2|TRBV5-1
TGCGCCAGCAGCCCGGTAGCGGGAGGGGGCCATGAGCAGTTCTTC
CASSPVAGGGHEQFF
>few|TRBJ2-2|TRBD1|TRBV5-6
TGTGCCAGCAGCTTGGTCGGACAGGACACCGGGGAGCTGTTTTTT
CASSLVGQDTGELFF
>many|TRBJ2-1|NA|TRBV4-3
TGCGCCAGCAGTCCCTCTGGAGGGGGCACCGAGCAGTTCTTC
CASSPSGGGTEQFF
>NA|TRBJ2-3|TRBD2|TRBV7-3
TGTGCCAGCAGTTCCGGGACTAGCAACGCAGATACGCAGTATTTT
CASSSGTSNADTQYF
>many|TRBJ2-4|NA|TRBV20-1
TGCAGTGCTAGAGATTATGGGGGCCCACACTTAAACATTCAGTACTTC
CSARDYGGPHLNIQYF
>many|TRBJ2-2|NA|TRBV6-5
TGTGCCAGCAGTTCCCATAATTCCAACACCGGGGAGCTGTTTTTT
CASSSHNSNTGELFF
>NA|TRBJ2-5|NA|TRBV5-1
TGCGCCAGCAGACCGCAGGGTTTCGGAGAGACCCAGTACTTC
CASRPQGFGETQYF
>many|TRBJ2-1|TRBD1|TRBV7-2
TGTGCCAGCAGCTCAGGGGGCGGGGACAATGAGCAGTTCTTC
CASSSGGGDNEQFF
>many|TRBJ2-1|NA|TRBV9
TGTGCCAGCAGCCGGATTTTCACCTACAATGAGCAGTTCTTC
CASSRIFTYNEQFF
>many|TRBJ2-2|TRBD1|TRBV5-1
TGCGCCAGCGTACAGGGGCCTGCCGCCGGGGAGCTGTTTTTT
CASVQGPAAGELFF
>many|TRBJ2-6|TRBD1|TRBV27
TGTGCCAGCAGGAGACAGGGGGCGGGCAACGTCCTGACTTTC
CASRRQGAGNVLTF
>many|TRBJ1-6|TRBD1|TRBV6-1
TGTGCCAGCAGTGCCTCGGGACAGGGCTATTCACCCCTCCACTTT
CASSASGQGYSPLHF
>many|TRBJ1-1|TRBD1|TRBV5-5
TGTGCCAGCAGATTTGACAGGGGGCAGGCCACTGAAGCTTTCTTT
CASRFDRGQATEAFF
>many|TRBJ2-7|NA|TRBV28
TGTGCCAGCAGTTTCTTGACTAGTGCATCCTACGAGCAGTACTTC
CASSFLTSASYEQYF
>many|TRBJ1-1|NA|TRBV14
TGTGCCAGCAGCCGAATAGGGGGGGTAATGAACACTGAAGCTTTCTTT
CASSRIGGVMNTEAFF
>many|TRBJ1-1|NA|TRBV6-2/TRBV6-3
TGTGCCAGCAGTTATGCGCAGGGCCACACTGAAGCTTTCTTT
CASSYAQGHTEAFF
>many|TRBJ2-7|TRBD1|TRBV7-8
TGTGCCAGCAGCCCGTGGACAGGGGTCGACCACGAGCAGTACTTC
CASSPWTGVDHEQYF
>many|TRBJ2-7|TRBD2|TRBV7-7
TGTGCTAGCAGCCGAGCGGGAGCGACATACGAGCAGTACTTC
CASSRAGATYEQYF
>NA|TRBJ2-3|TRBD2|TRBV12-3/TRBV12-4
TGTGCCAGCAGTTTGCCCAGACTAGCGGGGGGTGCAGATACGCAGTATTTT
CASSLPRLAGGADTQYF
>many|TRBJ1-5|NA|TRBV28
TGTGCCAGCAGTTTAACCGACAGCAACAATCAGCCCCAGCATTTT
CASSLTDSNNQPQHF
>many|TRBJ2-5|NA|TRBV28
TGTGCCAGCAGTTTACCCCCCCAACGCAGGGGACGGGGAGAGACCCAGTACTTC
CASSLPPQRRGRGETQYF